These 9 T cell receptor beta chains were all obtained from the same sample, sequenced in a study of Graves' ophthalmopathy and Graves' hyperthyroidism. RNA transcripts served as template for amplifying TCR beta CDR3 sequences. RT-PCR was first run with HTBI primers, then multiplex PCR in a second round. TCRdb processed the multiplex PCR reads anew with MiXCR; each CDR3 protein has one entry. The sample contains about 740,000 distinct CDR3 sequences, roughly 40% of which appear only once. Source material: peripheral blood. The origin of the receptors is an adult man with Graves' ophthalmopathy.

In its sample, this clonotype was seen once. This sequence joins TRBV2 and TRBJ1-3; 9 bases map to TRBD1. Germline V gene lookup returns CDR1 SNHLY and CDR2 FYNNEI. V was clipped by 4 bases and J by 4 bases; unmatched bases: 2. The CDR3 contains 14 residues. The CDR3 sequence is CASSGTGVGNTIYF. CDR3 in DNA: TGTGCCAGCAGTGGGACAGGGGTCGGAAACACCATATATTTT.

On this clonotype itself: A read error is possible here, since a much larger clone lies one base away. The CDR3 here is CSASEAGILINQPQHF. CDR3 bases: TGCAGTGCTAGTGAGGCAGGGATACTCATCAATCAGCCCCAGCATTTT. The V gene is TRBV20-1, the J gene TRBJ1-5; tentative D call: TRBD1 (5 bases). CDR1 is DFQATT and CDR2 is SNEGSKA in the germline V gene (reference sequence). The CDR3 extends over 16 amino acids. V lost 3 bases and J lost 3, with 18 bases in between.

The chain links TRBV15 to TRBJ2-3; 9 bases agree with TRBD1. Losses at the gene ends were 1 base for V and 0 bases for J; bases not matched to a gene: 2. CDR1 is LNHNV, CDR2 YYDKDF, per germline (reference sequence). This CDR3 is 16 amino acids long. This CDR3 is CATSRGDRESTDTQYF. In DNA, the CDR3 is TGTGCCACCAGCAGAGGGGACAGGGAAAGCACAGATACGCAGTATTTT. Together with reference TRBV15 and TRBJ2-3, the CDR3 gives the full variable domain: DAMVIQNPRYQVTQFGKPVTLSCSQTLNHNVMYWYQQKSSQAPKLLFHYYDKDFNNEADTPDNFQSRRPNTSFCFLDIRSPGLGDTAMYLCATSRGDRESTDTQYFGPGTRLTVL.

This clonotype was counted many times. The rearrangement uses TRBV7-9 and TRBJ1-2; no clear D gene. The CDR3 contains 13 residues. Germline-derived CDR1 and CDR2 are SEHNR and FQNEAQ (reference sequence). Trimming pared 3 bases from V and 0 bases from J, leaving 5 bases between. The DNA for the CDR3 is TGTGCCAGCAGCTTTTCCCCTAACTATGGCTACACCTTC. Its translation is CASSFSPNYGYTF.

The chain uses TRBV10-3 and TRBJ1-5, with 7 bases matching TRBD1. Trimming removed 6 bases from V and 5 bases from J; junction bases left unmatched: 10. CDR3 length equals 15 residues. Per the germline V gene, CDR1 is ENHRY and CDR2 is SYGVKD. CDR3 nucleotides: TGTGCCATCAGGAGCGACAGGGTACGGGATCAGCCCCAGCATTTT. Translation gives CAIRSDRVRDQPQHF.

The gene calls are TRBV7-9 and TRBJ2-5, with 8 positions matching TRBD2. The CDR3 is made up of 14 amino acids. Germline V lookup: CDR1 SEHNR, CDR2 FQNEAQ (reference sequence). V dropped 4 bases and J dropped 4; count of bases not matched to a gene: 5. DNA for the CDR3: TGTGCCAGCAGCTCGGGGGGGGGCACAGAGACCCAGTACTTC. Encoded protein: CASSSGGGTETQYF.

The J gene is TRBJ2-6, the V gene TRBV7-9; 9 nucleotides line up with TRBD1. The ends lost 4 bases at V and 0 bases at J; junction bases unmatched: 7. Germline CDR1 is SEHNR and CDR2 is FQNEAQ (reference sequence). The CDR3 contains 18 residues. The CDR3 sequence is CASSSQGALISGANVLTF. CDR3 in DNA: TGTGCCAGCAGCTCACAGGGGGCCCTTATCTCTGGGGCCAACGTCCTGACTTTC.

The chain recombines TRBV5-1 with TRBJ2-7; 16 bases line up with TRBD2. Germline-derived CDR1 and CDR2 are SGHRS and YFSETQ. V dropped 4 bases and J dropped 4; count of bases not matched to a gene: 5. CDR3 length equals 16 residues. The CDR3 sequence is CASSAGTSGRAYEQYF. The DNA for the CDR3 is TGCGCCAGCAGCGCAGGGACTAGCGGGAGGGCTTACGAGCAGTACTTC.

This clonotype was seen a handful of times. The CDR3 is CASSGLAPNSYEQYF. The CDR3 DNA reads TGTGCCAGCAGCGGACTAGCGCCCAACTCCTACGAGCAGTACTTC. The chain joins TRBV7-9 to TRBJ2-7, with TRBD2 identical over 9 bases. CDR1 is SEHNR, CDR2 FQNEAQ, per germline (reference sequence). Trimming cost V 5 bases and J 0 bases; bases outside gene matches: 5. This CDR3 region has 15 residues.